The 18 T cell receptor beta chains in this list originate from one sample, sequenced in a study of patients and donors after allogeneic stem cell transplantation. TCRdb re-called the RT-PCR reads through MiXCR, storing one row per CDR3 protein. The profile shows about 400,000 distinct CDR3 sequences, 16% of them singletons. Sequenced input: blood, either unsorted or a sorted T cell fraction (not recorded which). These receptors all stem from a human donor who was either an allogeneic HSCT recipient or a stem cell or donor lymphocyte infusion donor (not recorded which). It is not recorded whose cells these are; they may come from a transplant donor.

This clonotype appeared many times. CDR3 sequence: CASSPPTTGELFF. CDR3 DNA: TGTGCCAGCAGTCCCCCAACTACCGGGGAGCTGTTTTTT. The chain links TRBV12-3 or TRBV12-4 to TRBJ2-2, with D unclear. There are 13 residues in the CDR3. Trimming stripped 5 bases from V and 5 bases from J, with 9 bases between.

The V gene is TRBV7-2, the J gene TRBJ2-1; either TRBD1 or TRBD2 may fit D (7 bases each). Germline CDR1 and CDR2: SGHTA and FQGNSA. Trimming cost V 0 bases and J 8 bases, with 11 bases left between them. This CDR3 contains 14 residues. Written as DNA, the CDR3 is TGTGCCAGCAGCTTAGCCAGGGGGGGGTATGAGCAGTTCTTC. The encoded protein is CASSLARGGYEQFF.

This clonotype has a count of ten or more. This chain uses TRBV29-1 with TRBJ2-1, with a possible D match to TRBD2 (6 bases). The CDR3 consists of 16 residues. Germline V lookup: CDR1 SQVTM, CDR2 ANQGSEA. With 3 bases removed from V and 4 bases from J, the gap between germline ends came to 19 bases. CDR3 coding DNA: TGCAGCGTTGACATCCTCCGGACTAACAAATACAATGAGCAGTTCTTC. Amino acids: CSVDILRTNKYNEQFF.

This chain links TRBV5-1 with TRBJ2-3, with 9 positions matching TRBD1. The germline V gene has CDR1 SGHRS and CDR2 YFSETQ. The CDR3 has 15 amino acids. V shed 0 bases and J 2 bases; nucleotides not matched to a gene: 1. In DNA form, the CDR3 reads TGCGCCAGCAGCTTGGAACAGGGGGCCACAGATACGCAGTATTTT. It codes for CASSLEQGATDTQYF.

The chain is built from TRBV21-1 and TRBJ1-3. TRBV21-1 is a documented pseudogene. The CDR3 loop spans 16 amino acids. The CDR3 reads CASSKSHNYSGNTIYF. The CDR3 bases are TGTGCCAGCAGCAAATCCCATAACTACTCTGGAAACACCATATATTTT.

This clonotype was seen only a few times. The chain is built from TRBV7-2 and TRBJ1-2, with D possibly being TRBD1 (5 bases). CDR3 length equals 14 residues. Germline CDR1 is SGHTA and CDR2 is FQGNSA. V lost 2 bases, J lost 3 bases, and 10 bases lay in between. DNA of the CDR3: TGTGCCAGCAGCTTAACGGGGGTACACTATGGCTACACCTTC. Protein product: CASSLTGVHYGYTF. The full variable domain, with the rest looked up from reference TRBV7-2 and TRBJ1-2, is GAGVSQSPSNKVTEKGKDVELRCDPISGHTALYWYRQSLGQGLEFLIYFQGNSAPDKSGLPSDRFSAERTGGSVSTLTIQRTQQEDSAVYLCASSLTGVHYGYTFGSGTRLTVV.

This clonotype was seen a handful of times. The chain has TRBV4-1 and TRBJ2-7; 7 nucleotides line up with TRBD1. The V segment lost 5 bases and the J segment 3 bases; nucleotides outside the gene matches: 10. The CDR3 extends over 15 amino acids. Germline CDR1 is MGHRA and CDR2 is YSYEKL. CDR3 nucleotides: TGCGCCAGCAGCTACCGAACCGGGACAGTCTACGAGCAGTACTTC. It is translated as CASSYRTGTVYEQYF.

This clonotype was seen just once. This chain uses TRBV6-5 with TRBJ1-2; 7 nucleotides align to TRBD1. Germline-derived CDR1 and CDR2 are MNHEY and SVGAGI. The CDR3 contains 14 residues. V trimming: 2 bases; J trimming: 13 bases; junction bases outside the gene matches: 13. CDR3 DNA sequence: TGTGCCAGCAGTTACGACAGGGTCATACCTAAATTCACCTTC. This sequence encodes CASSYDRVIPKFTF.

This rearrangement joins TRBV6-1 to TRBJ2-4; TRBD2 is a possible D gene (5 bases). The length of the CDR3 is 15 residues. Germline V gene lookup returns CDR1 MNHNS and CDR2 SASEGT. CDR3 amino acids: CVTTPRVLAKNIQYF. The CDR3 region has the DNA TGTGTTACAACCCCGAGGGTACTAGCCAAAAACATTCAGTACTTC.

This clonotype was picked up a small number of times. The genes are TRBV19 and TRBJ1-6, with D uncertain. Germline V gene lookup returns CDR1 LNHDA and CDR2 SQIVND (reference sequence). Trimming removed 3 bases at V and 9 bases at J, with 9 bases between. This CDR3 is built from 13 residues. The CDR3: CASSMATGSPLHF. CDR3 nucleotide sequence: TGTGCCAGTAGTATGGCAACCGGTTCACCCCTCCACTTT.

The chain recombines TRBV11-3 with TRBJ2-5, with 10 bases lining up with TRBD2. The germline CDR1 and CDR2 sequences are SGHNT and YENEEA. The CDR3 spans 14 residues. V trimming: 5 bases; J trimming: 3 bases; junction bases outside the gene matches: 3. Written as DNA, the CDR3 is TGTGCCAGCAGCACCGGACTAGCGGAAGAGACCCAGTACTTC. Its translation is CASSTGLAEETQYF.

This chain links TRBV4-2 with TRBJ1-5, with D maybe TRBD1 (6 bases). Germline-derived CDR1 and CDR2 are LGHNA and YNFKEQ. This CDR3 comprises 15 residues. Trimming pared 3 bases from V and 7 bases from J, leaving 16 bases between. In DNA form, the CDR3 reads TGTGCCAGCAGCCAGCGAACAGGGTTAGGACAGCCCCAGCATTTT. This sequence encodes CASSQRTGLGQPQHF.

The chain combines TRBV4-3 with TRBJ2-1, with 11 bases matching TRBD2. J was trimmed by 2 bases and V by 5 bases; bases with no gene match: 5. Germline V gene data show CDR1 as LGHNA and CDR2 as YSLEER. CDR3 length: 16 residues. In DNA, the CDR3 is TGCGCCAGCAGCTTTACTAGCGGGGGAACCTACAATGAGCAGTTCTTC. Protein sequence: CASSFTSGGTYNEQFF.

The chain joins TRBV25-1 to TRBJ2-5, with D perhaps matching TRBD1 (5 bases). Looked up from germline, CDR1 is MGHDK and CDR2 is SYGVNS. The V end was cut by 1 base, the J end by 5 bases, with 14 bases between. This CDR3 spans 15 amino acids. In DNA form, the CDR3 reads TGTGCCAGCAGTGAATGGTATAGGGGTCGGGAGACCCAGTACTTC. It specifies CASSEWYRGRETQYF.

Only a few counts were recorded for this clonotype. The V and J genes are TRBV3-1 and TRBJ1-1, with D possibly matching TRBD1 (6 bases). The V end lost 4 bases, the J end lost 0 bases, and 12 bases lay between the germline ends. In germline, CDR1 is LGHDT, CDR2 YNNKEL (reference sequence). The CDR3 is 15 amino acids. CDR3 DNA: TGTGCCAGCAGCCCGCGGACAGCAGTGAACACTGAAGCTTTCTTT. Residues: CASSPRTAVNTEAFF.

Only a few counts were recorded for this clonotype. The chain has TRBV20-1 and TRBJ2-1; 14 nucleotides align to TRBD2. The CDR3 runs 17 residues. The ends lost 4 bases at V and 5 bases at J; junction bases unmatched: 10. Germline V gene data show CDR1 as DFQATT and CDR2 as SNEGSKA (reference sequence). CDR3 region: CSATRGLAGGWDNEQFF. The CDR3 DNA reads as TGCAGTGCTACTCGAGGACTAGCGGGAGGCTGGGACAATGAGCAGTTCTTC.

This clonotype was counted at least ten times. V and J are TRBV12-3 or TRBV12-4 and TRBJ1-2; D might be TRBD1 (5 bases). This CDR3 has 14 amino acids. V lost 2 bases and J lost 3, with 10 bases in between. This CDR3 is CASSLRGQDYGYTF. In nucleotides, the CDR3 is TGTGCCAGCAGTTTAAGGGGTCAGGACTATGGCTACACCTTC.

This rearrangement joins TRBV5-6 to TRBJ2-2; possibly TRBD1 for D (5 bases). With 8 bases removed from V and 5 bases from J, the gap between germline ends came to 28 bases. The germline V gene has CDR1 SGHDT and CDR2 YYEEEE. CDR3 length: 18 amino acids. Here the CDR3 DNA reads TGTGCCAGTAGCATCCTGGGTCGACAGAAACTGGGGACCGGGGAGCTGTTTTTT. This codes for CASSILGRQKLGTGELFF.